Presented here are 21 T cell receptor beta chains from one specimen sequenced in a study of T cell responses to AZD1222 COVID-19 vaccine. Generated by immunoSEQ multiplex PCR, the TCRdb table keeps only in-frame clones and is missing some. The table has 120,000 or so clones, approximately 82% seen once. Sequences were derived from peripheral blood, sampled 28 days after the second AZD1222 dose. These receptors were collected from an adult who received the AZD1222 COVID-19 vaccine.

The rearrangement links TRBV29-1 to TRBJ2-5; D not resolved. Germline V gene data show CDR1 as SQVTM and CDR2 as ANQGSEA. Trimming removed 8 bases from V and 5 bases from J, with 18 bases in between. The CDR3 runs to 13 residues. In DNA, the CDR3 is TGCAGCACACTCTACTCGGGTTGGGAGACCCAGTACTTC. It is translated as CSTLYSGWETQYF. The variable domain in full, completed from reference TRBV29-1 and TRBJ2-5, reads SAVISQKPSRDICQRGTSLTIQCQVDSQVTMMFWYRQQPGQSLTLIATANQGSEATYESGFVIDKFPISRPNLTFSTLTVSNMSPEDSSIYLCSTLYSGWETQYFGPGTRLLVL.

The V gene is TRBV2, the J gene TRBJ1-3; no reliable D call. Deletions cut 10 bases from V and 0 bases from J, with 7 bases between. The CDR3 spans 12 residues. Germline V lookup: CDR1 SNHLY, CDR2 FYNNEI. Here the CDR3 DNA reads TGTGCCACCCGGGACTCTGGAAACACCATATATTTT. It specifies CATRDSGNTIYF.

The J gene is TRBJ1-2, the V gene TRBV28; the D gene is possibly TRBD1 (6 bases). The V gene's germline CDR1 is MDHEN and CDR2 SYDVKM. This CDR3 has 14 residues. Trimming pared 6 bases from V and 4 bases from J, leaving 15 bases between. In nucleotides, the CDR3 is TGTGCCAGCAGGGTTGAGGGGGGAAGCTATGGCTACACCTTC. This sequence encodes CASRVEGGSYGYTF.

The genes are TRBV30 and TRBJ1-1; 7 bases match TRBD1. Germline values: CDR1 GTSNPN, CDR2 SVGIG (reference sequence). CDR3 length equals 16 residues. J lost 4 bases, V lost 3 bases, and 14 bases had no gene match. DNA for the CDR3: TGTGCCTGGAGCGGAATCGACAGGGTTCGGTCCACTGAAGCTTTCTTT. This gives the protein CAWSGIDRVRSTEAFF. Based on the CDR3 plus reference TRBV30 and TRBJ1-1, the full variable domain is SQTIHQWPATLVQPVGSPLSLECTVEGTSNPNLYWYRQAAGRGLQLLFYSVGIGQISSEVPQNLSASRPQDRQFILSSKKLLLSDSGFYLCAWSGIDRVRSTEAFFGQGTRLTVV.

The chain recombines TRBV6-2 or TRBV6-3 with TRBJ1-5; perhaps TRBD1 as D (5 bases). The CDR3 has 15 residues. Germline CDR1 and CDR2: MNHEY and SVGEGT. V was shortened by 2 bases and J by 0 bases, with 8 bases between the two germline ends. In nucleotides, the CDR3 is TGTGCCAGCAGTTACGGGGCAGTTAGCAATCAGCCCCAGCATTTT. As protein: CASSYGAVSNQPQHF.

This clone was seen only once. The chain combines TRBV9 with TRBJ1-2, with D tentatively TRBD1 (6 bases). Trimming left V 3 bases short and J 2 bases short, with 17 bases between. The length of the CDR3 is 16 residues. The germline V gene encodes CDR1 SGDLS and CDR2 YYNGEE. CDR3 residues: CASSEIPGHQNYGYTF. The CDR3, as DNA: TGTGCCAGCAGCGAGATCCCGGGACATCAAAACTATGGCTACACCTTC.

The chain joins TRBV28 to TRBJ2-3; possible D gene TRBD2, 6 bases. The length of the CDR3 is 18 residues. Between the trimmed V and J ends, which lost 3 bases and 0 bases, there was a span of 19 bases. The germline CDR1 and CDR2 sequences are MDHEN and SYDVKM. The CDR3 DNA follows: TGTGCCAGCAGTTTGTTTGCCGCGGGACGGGAAAGCACAGATACGCAGTATTTT. Protein: CASSLFAAGRESTDTQYF.

The chain joins TRBV5-1 to TRBJ2-3; unclear D gene. The length of the CDR3 is 14 residues. V lost 2 bases, J lost 2 bases, and 9 bases lay in between. Germline lookup yields CDR1 SGHRS and CDR2 YFSETQ. CDR3: CASSLNPDTDTQYF. As DNA, the CDR3 is TGCGCCAGCAGCTTAAACCCAGACACAGATACGCAGTATTTT.

The chain recombines TRBV30 with TRBJ2-7, with 8 positions matching TRBD2. This CDR3 comprises 12 residues. Per the germline V gene, CDR1 is GTSNPN and CDR2 is SVGIG (reference sequence). The V gene end was trimmed by 4 bases and the J gene end by 7 bases; junction bases not matched to a gene: 6. The CDR3 here is CAWTTGGGEQYF. CDR3 bases: TGTGCCTGGACTACGGGAGGGGGGGAGCAGTACTTC.

CDR3 in amino acids: CASSVSGGTGELFF. The CDR3 DNA follows: TGTGCCAGCAGTGTATCAGGGGGGACCGGGGAGCTGTTTTTT. The rearrangement uses TRBV2 and TRBJ2-2; D perhaps matches TRBD1 (7 bases). Germline V gene sequence: CDR1 SNHLY, CDR2 FYNNEI. This CDR3 comprises 14 residues. The ends were cut back, 4 bases at V and 5 bases at J, with 11 bases in the middle.

The rearrangement uses TRBV9 and TRBJ1-4; D perhaps matches TRBD1 (5 bases). Germline V CDR1 and CDR2: SGDLS, YYNGEE. CDR3 length: 12 residues. The V end lost 7 bases, the J end lost 10 bases, and 14 bases lay between the germline ends. The CDR3: CASGADSGKLFF. The CDR3 DNA follows: TGTGCCAGCGGAGCCGACAGTGGAAAACTGTTTTTT.

This clone occurred a few times. The chain recombines TRBV28 with TRBJ2-5; the D is unclear. Germline V CDR1 and CDR2: MDHEN, SYDVKM. The CDR3 is 13 residues long. V was trimmed by 4 bases and J by 1 base, leaving 7 bases between them. The CDR3 protein is CASSSEIQETQYF. CDR3 DNA sequence: TGTGCCAGCAGTTCCGAGATCCAAGAGACCCAGTACTTC. The full variable domain, rest sourced from reference TRBV28 and TRBJ2-5, is DVKVTQSSRYLVKRTGEKVFLECVQDMDHENMFWYRQDPGLGLRLIYFSYDVKMKEKGDIPEGYSVSREKKERFSLILESASTNQTSMYLCASSSEIQETQYFGPGTRLLVL.

This clone turned up a few times. The chain combines TRBV5-1 with TRBJ1-2; TRBD1 matches 10 bases. V gave up 6 bases and J gave up 2 bases; unmatched junction bases: 7. The CDR3 covers 15 residues. Per germline, CDR1 SGHRS and CDR2 YFSETQ. CDR3 amino acids: CASTQTGGKNYGYTF. In DNA form, the CDR3 reads TGCGCCAGCACCCAGACAGGGGGCAAGAACTATGGCTACACCTTC.

The CDR3 bases are TGTGCCAGCAGCCTCGTGGCAGGGCGGGGAGATACGCAGTATTTT. Its protein is CASSLVAGRGDTQYF. The rearrangement uses TRBV7-6 and TRBJ2-3; tentatively, D is TRBD2 (6 bases). V lost 5 bases and J 5 bases, leaving 17 bases between the germline ends. The CDR3 runs to 15 residues. In germline, CDR1 is SGHVS, CDR2 FNYEAQ.

This chain links TRBV7-9 with TRBJ1-1; 8 positions agree with TRBD1. V lost 5 bases and J lost 11; bases outside the gene matches: 7. Germline V gene lookup returns CDR1 SEHNR and CDR2 FQNEAQ (reference sequence). The CDR3 is 12 amino acids. DNA for the CDR3: TGTGCCAGCAGCCTACGGGACAGGAACGCTTTCTTT. Encoded protein: CASSLRDRNAFF.

This clone turned up a few times. J is TRBJ2-3 and V is TRBV6-5; D gene ambiguous. Germline CDR1 is MNHEY and CDR2 is SVGAGI. V was cut by 10 bases and J by 4 bases, with 18 bases left in between. The length of the CDR3 is 14 residues. The CDR3 coding sequence is TGTGCCACGTCGCCAGACTTCTGGGCAGATACGCAGTATTTT. Translated: CATSPDFWADTQYF.

The chain carries TRBV19 and TRBJ1-2; no definite D call. The CDR3 totals 12 residues. The germline V gene has CDR1 LNHDA and CDR2 SQIVND (reference sequence). Trimming shortened V by 3 bases and J by 4 bases, and 6 bases separated the two germline ends. CDR3 region: CASSMKSYGYTF. The CDR3 DNA is TGTGCCAGTAGTATGAAGTCCTATGGCTACACCTTC.

V usage is TRBV4-3 and J usage is TRBJ1-2; D unclear. The CDR3 has 12 residues. The germline V and J ends were trimmed by 0 bases and 4 bases, with 3 bases remaining between them. The germline V gene encodes CDR1 LGHNA and CDR2 YSLEER. The CDR3 DNA reads as TGCGCCAGCAGCCAAGACTTCTATGGCTACACCTTC. Residues: CASSQDFYGYTF.

As for this clone: Other DNA sequences in the same sample also yield this CDR3. The V and J genes are TRBV11-3 and TRBJ2-3; a weak D match, TRBD2 (6 bases). This CDR3 region has 13 residues. V was pared by 6 bases and J by 3 bases, with 10 bases between. Germline values: CDR1 SGHNT, CDR2 YENEEA. The DNA of the CDR3 is TGTGCCAGCAGTCCCGGGGGAACAGATACGCAGTATTTT. Its protein is CASSPGGTDTQYF.

V usage is TRBV2 and J usage is TRBJ1-6; 7 nucleotides agree with TRBD1. V gave up 10 bases and J gave up 0 bases; unmatched junction bases: 12. Germline V CDR1 and CDR2: SNHLY, FYNNEI. This CDR3 spans 17 amino acids. CDR3 in amino acids: CATHRTGRSSYNSPLHF. The CDR3 DNA reads TGTGCCACCCATCGGACAGGTCGAAGCTCCTATAATTCACCCCTCCACTTT. Looking up the rest from reference TRBV2 and TRBJ1-6 gives the full variable domain: EPEVTQTPSHQVTQMGQEVILRCVPISNHLYFYWYRQILGQKVEFLVSFYNNEISEKSEIFDDQFSVERPDGSNFTLKIRSTKLEDSAMYFCATHRTGRSSYNSPLHFGNGTRLTVT.

The rearrangement links TRBV11-3 to TRBJ2-3; the match to TRBD2 covers 7 bases. The V and J ends lost 5 bases and 3 bases, in that order; junction bases with no gene match: 8. There are 15 residues in the CDR3. Germline assignment: CDR1 SGHNT and CDR2 YENEEA. The CDR3 is CASSLAGLNTDTQYF. CDR3 coding DNA: TGTGCCAGCAGCCTCGCGGGACTAAATACAGATACGCAGTATTTT. Looking up the rest from reference TRBV11-3 and TRBJ2-3 gives the full variable domain: EAGVVQSPRYKIIEKKQPVAFWCNPISGHNTLYWYLQNLGQGPELLIRYENEEAVDDSQLPKDRFSAERLKGVDSTLKIQPAELGDSAVYLCASSLAGLNTDTQYFGPGTRLTVL.